The T cell receptor gamma chain described here comes from a study of γδ T cells in repeated Plasmodium falciparum infection. Overall study context: Age- and gender-matched Australian children served as comparison for malaria-exposed Malian children.

Note on this clone: What it recognizes is unknown. The amino acid sequence in TCRdb belongs to a much larger clone and departs from this DNA's translation at residue 12, likely a sequencing read error; the sequence shown is translated from the DNA.

TCRdb reapplied CATT to the multiplex PCR reads. The sample records some 30,000 gamma-chain clones, roughly 1.4% being singletons. The germline V gene has CDR1 GITISATS and CDR2 ISYDGTV (reference sequence). CDR3 size: 17 residues. Regarding the study as a whole: Waves of new clonotype selection appeared after repeated controlled infections in Vdelta2-negative, largely Vdelta1+, gammadelta T cells.

Bulk repertoires came from Vgamma9/Vdelta2+ or Vdelta2-negative gammadelta T cells flow-sorted from PBMC. The specimen was gamma-delta T cells from blood. The receptor was derived from a pool of human donors (malaria-infected and uninfected, not separated). The V and J genes are TRGV9 and TRGJP. The J gene was missing in TCRdb and was found by matching the end of the DNA to germline. The CDR3 reads CALWEVESELGEKIKVF. DNA of the CDR3: TGTGCCTTGTGGGAGGTGGAGTCAGAGTTGGGCGAAAAAATCAAGGTATTT.